This is a list of T cell receptor beta chains from one sample in a study of blood T cell repertoires in COVID-19. This table comes from immunoSEQ multiplex PCR, and its TCRdb copy is limited to in-frame clones, with some not included. Among approximately 230,000 clones listed, 65% to 90% were seen once. Sequenced input: PBMCs or T cells enriched from blood (not recorded which). These receptors came from a man aged 40-50 years who had recovered from COVID-19. Both conserved end residues are part of each CDR3. Each record gives: V gene, J gene, D gene, CDR3 protein, CDR3 DNA. The D gene is left open where the match is weak.

>TRBV7-9|TRBJ1-1|.
CASSLSAGDTEAFF
TGTGCCAGCAGCTTATCGGCGGGCGACACTGAAGCTTTCTTT
>TRBV5-1|TRBJ1-4|TRBD1
CASSLGTGGEKLFF
TGCGCCAGCAGCTTGGGGACAGGGGGAGAAAAACTGTTTTTT
>TRBV19|TRBJ1-1|TRBD1
CASSIGGQGEAFF
TGTGCCAGTAGTATAGGCGGACAGGGTGAAGCTTTCTTT
>TRBV3-1/TRBV3-2|TRBJ2-4|TRBD1
CASSQWVTGVDKNIQYF
TGTGCCAGCAGCCAATGGGTGACAGGGGTTGACAAAAACATTCAGTACTTC
>TRBV7-8|TRBJ1-3|.
CASSPRERSGNTIYF
TGTGCCAGCAGCCCCCGAGAACGCTCTGGAAACACCATATATTTT
>TRBV7-8|TRBJ1-1|TRBD1
CASSLAHGTGGEAFF
TGTGCCAGCAGCTTAGCGCACGGGACAGGGGGGGAAGCTTTCTTT
>TRBV19|TRBJ2-6|.
CASSIDRDGLLGANVLTF
TGTGCCAGTAGTATAGATCGCGACGGGTTGCTTGGGGCCAACGTCCTGACTTTC
>TRBV4-1|TRBJ1-2|.
CASSQSSRPREGGYTF
TGCGCCAGCAGCCAGTCTAGCCGTCCACGCGAGGGAGGCTACACCTTC
>TRBV5-1|TRBJ1-5|TRBD1
CASSLGQGDQPQHF
TGCGCCAGCAGCTTGGGACAGGGGGATCAGCCCCAGCATTTT
>TRBV4-1|TRBJ1-6|TRBD1
CASSQEEWDSNSPLHF
TGCGCCAGCAGCCAAGAGGAGTGGGACAGCAATTCACCCCTCCACTTT
>TRBV5-3|TRBJ2-7|TRBD1
CARSSGTGGLHEQYF
TGTGCCAGAAGCTCCGGGACAGGGGGTCTCCACGAGCAGTACTTC